The 20 T cell receptor beta chains below were found in one sample sequenced in a study of circulating CD8 cells and anti-PD-1 response in melanoma. Using approximately 14 ng of total RNA, TCR libraries were made with the QIAseq Immune Repertoire TCR panel. MiXCR was run by TCRdb on the reads, yielding one entry per CDR3 protein. The sample records 700 to 800 distinct CDR3 sequences, around 11% being singletons. Sorting of live CD3+CD8+TCRalphabeta+ cells by PD-1 and/or TIGIT gave four subsets. Source: CD8+ T cells from PBMCs, taken at baseline or after one month of anti-PD-1 therapy (not recorded which). The receptors shown here come from a human donor with melanoma.

Notes on this clonotype: A much larger clone differs by one base, so this may be a read error. The V and J genes are TRBV4-3 and TRBJ2-3, with D hard to call. The CDR3 runs 13 residues. CDR1 and CDR2 (germline): LGHNA, YSLEER. Trimming pared 2 bases from V and 5 bases from J, leaving 8 bases between. CDR3 nucleotides: TGCGCCAGCAGCCAAAGGTCAAGAGATACGCAGTATTTT. Translation: CASSQRSRDTQYF.

In this sample, this clonotype is medium-sized. V is TRBV20-1 and J is TRBJ2-3, with a weak D call TRBD1 (5 bases). This CDR3 spans 15 amino acids. CDR1 DFQATT and CDR2 SNEGSKA come from the germline V gene (reference sequence). Trimming took off 0 bases at V and 2 bases at J, with 12 bases between the two ends. The CDR3 reads CSARDLQDNTDTQYF. The CDR3 nucleotides are TGCAGTGCTAGAGATCTACAGGATAACACAGATACGCAGTATTTT.

In this sample, this clonotype is large. The rearrangement uses TRBV19 and TRBJ2-7; 8 positions agree with TRBD2. The CDR3 extends over 14 amino acids. The V and J ends lost 6 bases and 2 bases, in that order; junction bases with no gene match: 6. Germline loops: CDR1 LNHDA, CDR2 SQIVND (reference sequence). Written as DNA, the CDR3 is TGTGCCAGTAGCCTTAGCGGGGCAACCTACGAGCAGTACTTC. Encoded protein: CASSLSGATYEQYF.

By share, this clonotype ranks as medium-sized (0.01 to 0.1%). The chain is built from TRBV7-2 and TRBJ2-7; no clear D. With 4 bases removed from V and 2 bases from J, the gap between germline ends came to 15 bases. Germline CDR1 reads SGHTA; CDR2 reads FQGNSA. The CDR3 runs to 15 residues. This CDR3 reads CASSSPTSLTYEQYF. CDR3 coding DNA: TGTGCCAGCAGCTCACCGACGTCCCTAACCTACGAGCAGTACTTC.

In its sample, this clonotype ranks as medium-sized. The rearrangement joins TRBV27 to TRBJ2-2; D might be TRBD2 (5 bases). V lost 5 bases and J lost 0, with 7 bases in between. Germline-derived CDR1 and CDR2 are MNHEY and SMNVEV (reference sequence). The CDR3 has 14 residues. CDR3 DNA sequence: TGTGCCAGCAGTGTAGCGCCGAACACCGGGGAGCTGTTTTTT. Encoded protein: CASSVAPNTGELFF.

By share of the sample, this clonotype is medium-sized (0.01 to 0.1%). The V and J genes are TRBV19 and TRBJ2-7; 8 positions match TRBD1. V was clipped by 5 bases and J by 2 bases; unmatched bases: 2. The CDR3 length is 13 residues. Germline lookup yields CDR1 LNHDA and CDR2 SQIVND (reference sequence). The CDR3 sequence: CASSVTGAYEQYF. The CDR3 DNA reads as TGTGCCAGTAGTGTGACAGGGGCCTACGAGCAGTACTTC.

There are a few counts of this clonotype. This sequence joins TRBV12-3 or TRBV12-4 and TRBJ1-2, with TRBD1 matching over 7 bases. The ends lost 6 bases at V and 6 bases at J; junction bases unmatched: 19. This CDR3 has 17 amino acids. The CDR3 here is CASRYLGQSEFENGYTF. The CDR3 DNA reads TGTGCCAGCAGATACTTGGGACAGTCCGAGTTCGAGAATGGCTACACCTTC.

This clonotype is deemed large. The chain is built from TRBV5-8 and TRBJ1-2, with D unresolved. The V gene lost 4 bases and the J gene lost 4 bases, with 11 bases spanning the gap. The CDR3 contains 13 residues. Germline-derived CDR1 and CDR2 are SGHTS and YDEGEE. DNA for the CDR3: TGTGCCAGCAGCAGCGGGAGCCTCTATGGCTACACCTTC. This translates into CASSSGSLYGYTF.

This clonotype is deemed hyperexpanded. The J gene is TRBJ1-2, the V gene TRBV5-6; D not resolved. V was trimmed by 0 bases and J by 4 bases, leaving 16 bases between them. Looked up from germline, CDR1 is SGHDT and CDR2 is YYEEEE. CDR3 length: 16 amino acids. The CDR3: CASSLEVGSETYGYTF. In DNA, the CDR3 is TGTGCCAGCAGCTTGGAAGTTGGCAGCGAGACCTATGGCTACACCTTC.

As regards this clonotype: One base away lies a much larger clone, so this may be a sequencing read error. The V gene is TRBV9, the J gene TRBJ2-1; TRBD1 is a possible D gene (5 bases). The DNA matches TRBJ2-7 better at its end, which makes the J call doubtful. The germline gives CDR1 SGDLS, CDR2 YYNGEE. This CDR3 contains 15 residues. The CDR3 region is CVSSVGSGPSYEQYF. CDR3 sequence (DNA): TGTGTCAGCAGCGTAGGGTCAGGGCCCTCCTACGAGCAGTACTTC.

V and J are TRBV12-3 or TRBV12-4 and TRBJ1-2; 7 nucleotides match TRBD1. V lost 4 bases to trimming and J lost 3 bases; unmatched junction nucleotides: 5. CDR3 length: 14 residues. The CDR3 loop reads CASSSPDRDYGYTF. As DNA, the CDR3 is TGTGCCAGCAGTTCCCCTGACAGGGACTATGGCTACACCTTC.

There are a few counts of this clonotype. This sequence joins TRBV19 and TRBJ2-3; TRBD2 agrees at 8 bases. The CDR3 runs to 15 residues. Germline V gene sequence: CDR1 LNHDA, CDR2 SQIVND (reference sequence). The V segment lost 9 bases and the J segment 0 bases; nucleotides outside the gene matches: 8. CDR3: CASSFWTSSTDTQYF. Written as DNA, the CDR3 is TGTGCCAGCAGCTTCTGGACTAGCAGCACAGATACGCAGTATTTT.

As concerns this clonotype: Just one base apart from a much larger clone, this may be a read error. The chain joins TRBV25-1 to TRBJ2-1; possibly TRBD2 for D (5 bases). CDR3 length: 11 amino acids. Looked up from germline, CDR1 is MGHDK and CDR2 is SYGVNS. The CDR3 sequence is CASNGGNAQFF. The CDR3, as DNA: TGTGCCAGCAACGGAGGCAATGCGCAGTTCTTC. The complete variable domain, with remaining parts taken from reference TRBV25-1 and TRBJ2-1, reads EADIYQTPRYLVIGTGKKITLECSQTMGHDKMYWYQQDPGMELHLIHYSYGVNSTEKGDLSSESTVSRIRTEHFPLTLESARPSHTSQYLCASNGGNAQFFGPGTRLTVL.

Judged by abundance, this clonotype is medium-sized (0.01 to 0.1%). The chain couples TRBV5-8 to TRBJ2-2, with 7 bases matching TRBD1. Germline CDR1 reads SGHTS; CDR2 reads YDEGEE. The V gene end was trimmed by 3 bases and the J gene end by 0 bases; junction bases not matched to a gene: 2. CDR3 size: 15 residues. The CDR3 reads CASSWGTANTGELFF. The CDR3 bases are TGTGCCAGCAGCTGGGGGACAGCGAACACCGGGGAGCTGTTTTTT.

By sample fraction, this clonotype is medium-sized (0.01 to 0.1%). This chain joins TRBV4-3 and TRBJ2-3; D not resolved. Trimming removed 1 base at V and 5 bases at J, with 7 bases between. Germline V gives CDR1 LGHNA, CDR2 YSLEER. CDR3 length equals 13 residues. The CDR3 spells CASSQGSRDTQYF. The CDR3 nucleotides are TGCGCCAGCAGCCAAGGGTCAAGAGATACGCAGTATTTT.

This clonotype is deemed medium-sized. The CDR3 is CASSISGLAGGPSDTQYF. CDR3 sequence (DNA): TGTGCCAGTAGTATATCGGGACTAGCGGGGGGGCCTTCGGATACGCAGTATTTT. This chain connects TRBV19 to TRBJ2-3; TRBD2 matches at 16 bases. The trim removed 2 bases at V and 6 bases at J, leaving 8 bases unmatched. The CDR3 spans 18 residues. Germline CDR1 reads LNHDA; CDR2 reads SQIVND (reference sequence).

Of note for this clonotype: This sequence may be a read error, since a much larger clone differs from it by one base. The rearrangement joins TRBV13 to TRBJ1-1; 7 positions agree with TRBD1. Germline V CDR1 and CDR2: PRHDT, FYEKMQ (reference sequence). CDR3 size: 14 residues. J was trimmed by 0 bases and V by 3 bases; bases with no gene match: 1. DNA for the CDR3: TGTGCCAGCAGCTTGACAGGGATGAACACTGAAGCTTTCTTT. The encoded protein is CASSLTGMNTEAFF.

This clonotype has more than one count but fewer than ten. The chain couples TRBV12-3 or TRBV12-4 to TRBJ2-7; D not certain. V was clipped by 4 bases and J by 0 bases, with 13 bases between them. This CDR3 has 15 amino acids. CDR3 sequence reads: CASSSTPISSYEQYF. The CDR3 DNA sequence: TGTGCCAGCAGTTCCACACCTATAAGCTCCTACGAGCAGTACTTC.

By sample fraction, this clonotype is medium-sized. The chain is built from TRBV27 and TRBJ2-5; possibly TRBD2 for D (5 bases). The ends were cut back, 7 bases at V and 7 bases at J, with 19 bases in the middle. This CDR3 has 14 residues. Germline V lookup: CDR1 MNHEY, CDR2 SMNVEV (reference sequence). The CDR3 nucleotides are TGTGCCAGCACCCTAGGAGGCCCGTACGGGACCCAGTACTTC. It encodes CASTLGGPYGTQYF.

A few counts support this clonotype. The chain employs TRBV12-3 or TRBV12-4 and TRBJ2-5; TRBD1 matches 7 bases. The CDR3 totals 16 residues. V was clipped by 6 bases and J by 0 bases; unmatched bases: 10. Here the CDR3 reads CASSLFPGQHQETQYF. CDR3 DNA: TGTGCCAGCAGCTTATTTCCGGGACAGCACCAAGAGACCCAGTACTTC.